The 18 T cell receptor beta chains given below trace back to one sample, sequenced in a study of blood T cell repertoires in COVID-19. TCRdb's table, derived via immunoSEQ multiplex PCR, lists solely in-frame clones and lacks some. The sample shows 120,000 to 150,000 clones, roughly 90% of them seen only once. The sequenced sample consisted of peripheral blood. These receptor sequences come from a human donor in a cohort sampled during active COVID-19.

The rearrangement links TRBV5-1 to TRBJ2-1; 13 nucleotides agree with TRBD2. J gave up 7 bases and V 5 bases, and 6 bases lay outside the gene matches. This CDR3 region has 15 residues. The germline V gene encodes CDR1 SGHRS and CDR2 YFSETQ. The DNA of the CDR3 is TGCGCCAGCAGTGCTCCGGGACTAGCGGGAAATGAGCAGTTCTTC. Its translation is CASSAPGLAGNEQFF.

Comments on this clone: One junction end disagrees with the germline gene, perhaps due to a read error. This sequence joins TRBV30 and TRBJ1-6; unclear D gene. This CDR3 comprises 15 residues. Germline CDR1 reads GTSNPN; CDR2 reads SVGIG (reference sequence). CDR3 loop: CAWNGEHAYTSPLHF. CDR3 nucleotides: TGTGCCTGGAATGGAGAACACGCATATACTTCACCCCTCCACTTT.

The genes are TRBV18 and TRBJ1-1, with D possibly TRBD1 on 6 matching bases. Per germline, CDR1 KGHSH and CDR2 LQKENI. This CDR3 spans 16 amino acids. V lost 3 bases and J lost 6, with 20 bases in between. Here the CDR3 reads CASSPTFTGPLAEAFF. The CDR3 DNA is TGTGCCAGCTCACCCACATTCACAGGGCCCCTCGCTGAAGCTTTCTTT.

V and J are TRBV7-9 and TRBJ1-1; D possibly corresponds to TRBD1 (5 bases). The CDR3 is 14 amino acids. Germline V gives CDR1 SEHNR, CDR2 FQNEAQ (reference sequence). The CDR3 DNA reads TGTGGATGGAGGGACCCGGGGGGAGACACTGAAGCTTTCTTT. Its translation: CGWRDPGGDTEAFF.

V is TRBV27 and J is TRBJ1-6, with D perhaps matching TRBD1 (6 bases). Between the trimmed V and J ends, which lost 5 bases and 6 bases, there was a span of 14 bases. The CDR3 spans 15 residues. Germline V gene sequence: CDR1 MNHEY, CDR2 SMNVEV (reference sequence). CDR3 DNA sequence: TGTGCCAGCAGTCCCTTCGGGGGGGCTAATTCACCCCTCCACTTT. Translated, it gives CASSPFGGANSPLHF.

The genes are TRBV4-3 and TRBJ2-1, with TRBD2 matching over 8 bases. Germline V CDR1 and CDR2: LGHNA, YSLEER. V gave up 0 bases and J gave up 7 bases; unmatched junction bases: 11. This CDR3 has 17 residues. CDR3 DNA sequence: TGCGCCAGCAGCCAAGATTGGGGTGTAGCGGGGTTTAATGAGCAGTTCTTC. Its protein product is CASSQDWGVAGFNEQFF.

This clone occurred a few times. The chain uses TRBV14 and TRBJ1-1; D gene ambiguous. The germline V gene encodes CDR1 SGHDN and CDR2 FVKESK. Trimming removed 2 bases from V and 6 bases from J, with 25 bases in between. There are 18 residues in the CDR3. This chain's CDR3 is CASSQLQQNPHRAPEAFF. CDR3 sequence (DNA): TGTGCCAGCAGCCAACTTCAACAGAACCCACACCGTGCCCCTGAAGCTTTCTTT.

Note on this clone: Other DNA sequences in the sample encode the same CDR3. CDR3: CASSLDGGSTDTQYF. DNA of the CDR3: TGTGCCAGCAGCTTAGATGGGGGGTCCACAGATACGCAGTATTTT. The chain has TRBV7-2 and TRBJ2-3, with D perhaps TRBD2 (6 bases). Trimming removed 1 base from V and 2 bases from J, with 10 bases in between. Germline CDR1 SGHTA, CDR2 FQGNSA. The CDR3 is 15 residues long.

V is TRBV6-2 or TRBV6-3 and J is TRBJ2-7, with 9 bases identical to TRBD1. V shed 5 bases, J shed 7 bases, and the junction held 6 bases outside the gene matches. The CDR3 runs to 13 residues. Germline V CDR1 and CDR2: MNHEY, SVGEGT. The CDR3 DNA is TGTGCCAGCAGTGTTGACAGGGGGGGTGAGCAGTACTTC. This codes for CASSVDRGGEQYF.

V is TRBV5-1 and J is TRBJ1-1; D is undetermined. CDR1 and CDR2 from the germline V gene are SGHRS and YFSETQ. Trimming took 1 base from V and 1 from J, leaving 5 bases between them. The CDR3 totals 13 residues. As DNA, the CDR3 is TGCGCCAGCAGCTTGCCACAGAACACTGAAGCTTTCTTT. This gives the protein CASSLPQNTEAFF.

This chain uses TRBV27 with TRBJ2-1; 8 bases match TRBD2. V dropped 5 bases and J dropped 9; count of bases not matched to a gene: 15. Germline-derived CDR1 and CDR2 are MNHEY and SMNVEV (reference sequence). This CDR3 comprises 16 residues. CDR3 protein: CASSPSHPGLGGEQFF. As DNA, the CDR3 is TGTGCCAGCAGTCCATCACATCCGGGACTAGGCGGTGAGCAGTTCTTC.

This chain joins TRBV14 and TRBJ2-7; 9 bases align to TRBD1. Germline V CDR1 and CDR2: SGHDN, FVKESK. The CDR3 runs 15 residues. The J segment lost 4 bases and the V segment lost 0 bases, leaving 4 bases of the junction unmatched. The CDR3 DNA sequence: TGTGCCAGCAGCCAAGAACCGGGACAGGGATACGAGCAGTACTTC. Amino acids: CASSQEPGQGYEQYF.

The CDR3 DNA sequence: TGTGCCACCAGTGAACTCCGGGACACCCCGATTCCCCTCCACTTT. Translating it yields CATSELRDTPIPLHF. V is TRBV24-1 and J is TRBJ1-6, with TRBD1 as a possible D gene (6 bases). Germline assignment: CDR1 KGHDR and CDR2 SFDVKD. The germline V and J ends were trimmed by 4 bases and 13 bases, with 19 bases remaining between them. The CDR3 has 15 amino acids.

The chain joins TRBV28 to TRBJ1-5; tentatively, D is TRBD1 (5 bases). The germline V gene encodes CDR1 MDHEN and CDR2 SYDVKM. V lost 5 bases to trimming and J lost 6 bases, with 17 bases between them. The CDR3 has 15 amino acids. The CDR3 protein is CASSGSDRQGQPQHF. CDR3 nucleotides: TGTGCCAGCAGTGGTTCTGACAGACAAGGTCAGCCCCAGCATTTT.

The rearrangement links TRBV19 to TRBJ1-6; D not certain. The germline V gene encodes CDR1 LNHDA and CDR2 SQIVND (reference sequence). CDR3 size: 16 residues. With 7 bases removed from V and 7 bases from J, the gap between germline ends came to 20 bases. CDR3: CASNPQAGAENSPLHF. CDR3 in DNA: TGTGCCAGTAACCCTCAGGCAGGAGCGGAAAATTCACCCCTCCACTTT.

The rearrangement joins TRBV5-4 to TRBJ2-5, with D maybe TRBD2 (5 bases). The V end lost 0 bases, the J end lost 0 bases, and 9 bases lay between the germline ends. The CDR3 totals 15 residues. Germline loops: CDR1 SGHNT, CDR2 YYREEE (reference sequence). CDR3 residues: CASSLGVANQETQYF. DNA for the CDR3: TGTGCCAGCAGCTTGGGGGTAGCGAACCAAGAGACCCAGTACTTC.

The CDR3 region is CASSQGQPQHF. CDR3 in DNA: TGTGCCAGCAGTCAGGGTCAGCCCCAGCATTTT. This rearrangement joins TRBV28 to TRBJ1-5; a possible D gene is TRBD1 (5 bases). Germline V CDR1 and CDR2: MDHEN, SYDVKM. There are 11 residues in the CDR3. The ends were cut back, 5 bases at V and 6 bases at J, with 5 bases in the middle.

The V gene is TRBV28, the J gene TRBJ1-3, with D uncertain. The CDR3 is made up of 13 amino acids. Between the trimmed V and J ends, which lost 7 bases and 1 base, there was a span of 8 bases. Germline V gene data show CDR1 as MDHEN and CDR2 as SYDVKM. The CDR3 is CASKTISGNTIYF. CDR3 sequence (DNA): TGTGCCAGCAAGACAATATCTGGAAACACCATATATTTT.